This T cell receptor beta chain appears in the sequencing data of a study of T cells in Graves' hyperthyroidism and ophthalmopathy. Turning to the study itself: The blood sample was taken at first diagnosis, before treatment began.

Study-level points and caveats: Blood also showed most of the thyroid clonotypes that were expanded above 0.001.

The CDR3 has 15 amino acids. The V and J ends lost 8 bases and 3 bases respectively, with 20 bases between them. In germline, CDR1 is LGHDT, CDR2 YNNKEL (reference sequence). RNA transcripts gave rise to amplified TCR beta CDR3 regions. A set of HTBI primers served as the primers for a first-round RT-PCR of the TCR CDR3. TCRdb processed the multiplex PCR reads anew with MiXCR; each CDR3 protein has one entry. The sample gives 600,000 to 850,000 distinct CDR3 sequences, roughly a sixth of which show up once; 16% is in the top ten. This clonotype has at least ten counts. Antigen unknown. The chain recombines TRBV3-1 with TRBJ2-7; D may correspond to TRBD1 or TRBD2 (5 bases each). This receptor was identified in a woman aged 50 to 60 with Graves' hyperthyroidism that later progressed to Graves' ophthalmopathy. Sequencing was carried out using blood. CDR3 coding DNA: TGTGCCAGCGGGACCAGTCAGGCGGTACACTACGAGCAGTACTTC. It encodes CASGTSQAVHYEQYF.